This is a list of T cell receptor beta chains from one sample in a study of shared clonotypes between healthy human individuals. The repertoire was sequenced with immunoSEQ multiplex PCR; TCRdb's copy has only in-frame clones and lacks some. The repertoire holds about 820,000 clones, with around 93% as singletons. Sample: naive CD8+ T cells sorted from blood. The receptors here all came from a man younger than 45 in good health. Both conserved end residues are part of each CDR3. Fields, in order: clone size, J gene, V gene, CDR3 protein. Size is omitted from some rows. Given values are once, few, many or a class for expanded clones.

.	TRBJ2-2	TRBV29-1	CSVEGHSDTGELFF
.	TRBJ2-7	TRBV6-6	CASSYSTGEQYF
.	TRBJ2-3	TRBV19	CASGRVNTDTQYF
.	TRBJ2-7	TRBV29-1	CSVEKGQGDTYEQYF
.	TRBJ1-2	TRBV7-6	CASSFSVGRVPTYGYTF
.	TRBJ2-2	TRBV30	CASTGGTGELFF
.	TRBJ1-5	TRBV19	CASSIGDSNQPQHF
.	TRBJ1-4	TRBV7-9	CASSLTVDTDQGEKLFF
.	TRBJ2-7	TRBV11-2	CASSLRRTTSGGYEQYF
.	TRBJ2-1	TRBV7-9	CASSSILQGPGQFF
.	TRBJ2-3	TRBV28	CASSLLYSSTDTQYF
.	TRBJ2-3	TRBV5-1	CASSLASAGVRTDTQYF
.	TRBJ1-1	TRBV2	CASRTSMNTEAFF
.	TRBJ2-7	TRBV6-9	CASSLWGGPPSFSPYEQYF
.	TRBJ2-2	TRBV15	CATSREMLNTGELFF
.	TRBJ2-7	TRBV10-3	CAISEYWGLQDSYEQYF
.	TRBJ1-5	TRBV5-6	CASSLEGEGKMPQHF
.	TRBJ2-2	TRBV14	CASSQPAGGNTGELFF
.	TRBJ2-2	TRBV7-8	CASSFTPPYGVNTGELFF
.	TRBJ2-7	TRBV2	CASSDGTDVYEQYF
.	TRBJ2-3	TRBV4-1	CASASDSSTDTQYF
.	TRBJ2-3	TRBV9	CASNLRAMAGADTDTQYF
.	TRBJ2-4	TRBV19	CASSSLSGDIQYF
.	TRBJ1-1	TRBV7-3	CASSGSTGGRTEAFF
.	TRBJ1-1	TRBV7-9	CASSLKTRTGLPEAFF
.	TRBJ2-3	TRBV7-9	CASSPRGTASTDTQYF
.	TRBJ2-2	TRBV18	CASSAGPNTGELFF
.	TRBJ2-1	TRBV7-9	CASSTTHMGGQDYNEQFF
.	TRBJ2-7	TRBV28	CASIGSNSYEQYF
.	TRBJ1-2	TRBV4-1	CASSHVTGNYGYTF
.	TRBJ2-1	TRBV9	CASSGPGTEYNEQFF
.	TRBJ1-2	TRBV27	CASSLGGTENIYGYTF
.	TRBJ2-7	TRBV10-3	CAISAPNSYEQYF
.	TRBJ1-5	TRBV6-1	CASMVTVYSNQPQHF
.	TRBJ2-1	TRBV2	CATVGGSNEQFF
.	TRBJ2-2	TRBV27	CASSPLAAQTGELFF
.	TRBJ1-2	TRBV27	CASRLDRTNYGYTF
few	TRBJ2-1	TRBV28	CAIDGGIEQFF
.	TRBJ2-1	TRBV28	CASSLGGLAGGGVMDEQFF
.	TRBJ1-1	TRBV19	CASSTREATWSFSTEAFF
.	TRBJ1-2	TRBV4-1	CASSQEKGRDGYTF
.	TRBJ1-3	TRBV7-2	CATRSGGLTSGNTIYF
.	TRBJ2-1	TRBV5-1	CASSLRLGLQAPDNEQFF
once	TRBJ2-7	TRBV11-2	CASSLGADRGYEQYF
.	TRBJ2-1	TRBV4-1	CASSQDGGSSYNEQFF
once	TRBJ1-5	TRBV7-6	CASSSGGRDQPQHF
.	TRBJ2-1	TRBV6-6	CASSYLTSNSYNEQFF
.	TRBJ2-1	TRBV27	CASTVDRGRPSRYNEQFF
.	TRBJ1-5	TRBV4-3	CASSPGTGGARVNQPQHF
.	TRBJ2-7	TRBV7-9	CASSGFRGFYEQYF
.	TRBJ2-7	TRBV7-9	CASSGWGTTYEQYF